This T cell receptor beta chain was obtained from a study of Ad26.COV2.S vaccination and SARS-CoV-2 variants. Noted treatment: about 20 received Ad26.COV2.S at low or high dose, single or two shots; roughly five received placebo; per-sample allocation not given. The samples were gathered on day 63 after the first injection of vaccine or placebo. Assay: immunoSEQ multiplex PCR; the TCRdb copy retains only in-frame clones and omits some. The table records a few hundred thousand clones, about nine tenths of them present only once. Germline V gene lookup returns CDR1 SEHNR and CDR2 FQNEAQ (reference sequence). CDR3 length: 18 residues. Trimming shortened V by 6 bases and J by 8 bases, and 29 bases separated the two germline ends.

Sample: peripheral blood, taken in a trial of Ad26.COV2.S vaccine versus placebo. This clonotype was sampled from a person aged 18 to 59 who received the Ad26.COV2.S COVID-19 vaccine or a placebo. This sequence joins TRBV7-9 and TRBJ2-1, with D hard to call. The CDR3 reads CASRTYSSPPLPSDEQFF. The CDR3, as DNA: TGTGCCAGCAGAACTTATTCCTCACCCCCCCTTCCAAGCGATGAGCAGTTCTTC.